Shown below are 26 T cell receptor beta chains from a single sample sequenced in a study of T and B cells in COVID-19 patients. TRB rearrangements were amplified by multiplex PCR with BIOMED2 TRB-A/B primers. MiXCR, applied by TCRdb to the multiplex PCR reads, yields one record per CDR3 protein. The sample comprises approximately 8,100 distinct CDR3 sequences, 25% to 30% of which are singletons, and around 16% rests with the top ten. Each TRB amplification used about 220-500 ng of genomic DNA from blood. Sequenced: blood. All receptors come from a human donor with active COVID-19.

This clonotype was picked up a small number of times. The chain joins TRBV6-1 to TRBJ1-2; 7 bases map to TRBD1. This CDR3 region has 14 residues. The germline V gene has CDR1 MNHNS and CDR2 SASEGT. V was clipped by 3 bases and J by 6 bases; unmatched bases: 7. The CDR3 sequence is CASSERGQGHGYTF. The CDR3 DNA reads TGTGCCAGCAGTGAGAGGGGGCAGGGCCATGGCTACACCTTC.

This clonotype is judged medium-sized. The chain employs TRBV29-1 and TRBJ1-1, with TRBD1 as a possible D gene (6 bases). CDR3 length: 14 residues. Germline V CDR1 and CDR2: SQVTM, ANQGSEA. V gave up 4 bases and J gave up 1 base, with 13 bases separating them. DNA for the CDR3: TGCAGCGTTGCGGGGGGCGCGGGGAACACTGAAGCTTTCTTT. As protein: CSVAGGAGNTEAFF.

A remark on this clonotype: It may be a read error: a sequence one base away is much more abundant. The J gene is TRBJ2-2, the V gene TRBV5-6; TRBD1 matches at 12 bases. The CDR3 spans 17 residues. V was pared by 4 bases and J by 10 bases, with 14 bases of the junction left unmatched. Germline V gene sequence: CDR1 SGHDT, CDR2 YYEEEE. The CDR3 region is CASSAGTGGANAEELFF. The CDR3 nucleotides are TGTGCCAGCAGCGCCGGGACAGGGGGCGCGAACGCCGAGGAGCTGTTTTTT.

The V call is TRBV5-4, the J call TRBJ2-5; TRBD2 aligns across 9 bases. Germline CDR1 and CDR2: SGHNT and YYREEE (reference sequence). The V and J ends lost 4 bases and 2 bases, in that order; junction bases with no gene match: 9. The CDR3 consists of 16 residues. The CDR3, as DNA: TGTGCCAGCAGCCCTACCGGGACTAGCCTTCAAGAGACCCAGTACTTC. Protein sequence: CASSPTGTSLQETQYF.

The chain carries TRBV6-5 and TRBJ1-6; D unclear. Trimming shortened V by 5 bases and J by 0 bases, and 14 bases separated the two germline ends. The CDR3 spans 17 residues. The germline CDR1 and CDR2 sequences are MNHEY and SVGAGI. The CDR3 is CASSETHRPSYNSPLHF. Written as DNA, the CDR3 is TGTGCCAGCAGTGAAACCCACAGACCCTCCTATAATTCACCCCTCCACTTT.

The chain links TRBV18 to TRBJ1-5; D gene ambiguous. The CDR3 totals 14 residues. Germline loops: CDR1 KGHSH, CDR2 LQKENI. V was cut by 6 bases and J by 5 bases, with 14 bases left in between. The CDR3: CASSKSMSDQPQHF. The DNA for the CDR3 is TGTGCCAGCTCGAAATCGATGTCCGATCAGCCCCAGCATTTT.

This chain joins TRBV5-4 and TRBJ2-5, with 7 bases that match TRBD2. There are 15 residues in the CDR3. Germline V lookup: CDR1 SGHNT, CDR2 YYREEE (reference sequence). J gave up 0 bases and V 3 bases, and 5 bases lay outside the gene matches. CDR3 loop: CASSSGLPHQETQYF. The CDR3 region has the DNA TGTGCCAGCAGCTCGGGACTACCCCACCAAGAGACCCAGTACTTC.

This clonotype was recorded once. This chain's CDR3 is CASNTEGLNTEAFF. As DNA, the CDR3 is TGTGCCAGTAACACGGAGGGCTTGAACACTGAAGCTTTCTTT. This chain connects TRBV6-2 or TRBV6-3 to TRBJ1-1; no firm D call. The germline V gene encodes CDR1 MNHEY and CDR2 SVGEGT. The V gene lost 9 bases and the J gene lost 0 bases, with 14 bases spanning the gap. CDR3 length equals 14 residues.

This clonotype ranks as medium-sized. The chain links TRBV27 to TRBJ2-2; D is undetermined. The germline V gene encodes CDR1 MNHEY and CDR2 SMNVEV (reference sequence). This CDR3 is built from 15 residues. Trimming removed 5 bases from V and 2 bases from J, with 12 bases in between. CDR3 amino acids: CASSPVQRNTGELFF. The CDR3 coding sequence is TGTGCCAGCAGTCCGGTGCAGAGAAACACCGGGGAGCTGTTTTTT.

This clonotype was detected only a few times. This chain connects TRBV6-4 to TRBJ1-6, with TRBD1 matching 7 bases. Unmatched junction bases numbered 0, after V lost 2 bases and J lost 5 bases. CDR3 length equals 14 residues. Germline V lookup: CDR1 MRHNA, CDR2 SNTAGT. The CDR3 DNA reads TGTGCCAGCAGTGACACAGGGGATAATTCACCCCTCCACTTT. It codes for CASSDTGDNSPLHF.

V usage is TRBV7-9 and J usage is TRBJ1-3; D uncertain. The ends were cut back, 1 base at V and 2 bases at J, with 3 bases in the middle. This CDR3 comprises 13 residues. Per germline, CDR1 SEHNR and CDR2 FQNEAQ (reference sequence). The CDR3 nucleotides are TGTGCCAGCAGCTTAGACCCTGGAAACACCATATATTTT. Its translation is CASSLDPGNTIYF.

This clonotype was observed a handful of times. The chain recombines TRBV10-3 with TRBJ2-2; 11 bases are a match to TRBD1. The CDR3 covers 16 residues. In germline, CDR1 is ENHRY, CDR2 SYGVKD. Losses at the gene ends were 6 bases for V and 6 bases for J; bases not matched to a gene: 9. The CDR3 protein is CAIRISGTGGAGELFF. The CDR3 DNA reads TGTGCCATCAGAATATCCGGGACAGGGGGTGCCGGGGAGCTGTTTTTT.

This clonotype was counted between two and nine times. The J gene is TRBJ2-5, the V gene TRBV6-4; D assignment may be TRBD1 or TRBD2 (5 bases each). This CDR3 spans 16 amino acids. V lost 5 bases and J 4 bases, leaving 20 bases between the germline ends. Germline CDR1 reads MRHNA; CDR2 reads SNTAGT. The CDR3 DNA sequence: TGTGCCAGCAGTTCCCCAGGGACCCCCTATTTAGAGACCCAGTACTTC. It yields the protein CASSSPGTPYLETQYF.

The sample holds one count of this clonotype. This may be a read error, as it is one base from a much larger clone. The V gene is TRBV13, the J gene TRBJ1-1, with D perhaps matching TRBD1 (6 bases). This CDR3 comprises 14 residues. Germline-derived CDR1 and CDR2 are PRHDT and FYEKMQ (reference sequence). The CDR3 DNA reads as TGTGCCAGCAGCTTAGGAGGGGGAAGCACTAAAGCTTTCTTT. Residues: CASSLGGGSTKAFF.

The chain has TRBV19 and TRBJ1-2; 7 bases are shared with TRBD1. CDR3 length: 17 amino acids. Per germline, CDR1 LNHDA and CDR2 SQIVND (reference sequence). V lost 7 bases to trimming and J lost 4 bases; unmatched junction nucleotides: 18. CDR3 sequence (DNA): TGTGCCAGTACCCACCTCCAAGGGGGACAGAGATTCTATGGCTACACCTTC. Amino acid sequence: CASTHLQGGQRFYGYTF.

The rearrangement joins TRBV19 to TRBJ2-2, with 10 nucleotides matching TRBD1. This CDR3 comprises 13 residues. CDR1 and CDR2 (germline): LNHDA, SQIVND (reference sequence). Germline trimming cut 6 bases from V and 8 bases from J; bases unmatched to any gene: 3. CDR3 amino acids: CASRDRGSGELFF. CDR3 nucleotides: TGTGCCAGTAGGGACAGGGGGTCGGGGGAGCTGTTTTTT.

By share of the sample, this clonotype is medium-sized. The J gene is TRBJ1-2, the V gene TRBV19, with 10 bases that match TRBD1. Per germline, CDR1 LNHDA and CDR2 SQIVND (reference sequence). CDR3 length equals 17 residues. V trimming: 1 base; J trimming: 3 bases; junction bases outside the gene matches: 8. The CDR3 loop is CASSIVLLTGGDYGYTF. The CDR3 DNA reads TGTGCCAGTAGTATAGTCCTGTTGACAGGGGGCGACTATGGCTACACCTTC.

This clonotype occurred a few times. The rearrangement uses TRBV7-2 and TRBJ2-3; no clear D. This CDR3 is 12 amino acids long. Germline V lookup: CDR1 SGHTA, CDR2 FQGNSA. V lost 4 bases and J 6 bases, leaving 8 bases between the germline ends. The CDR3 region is CASSYLRDTQYF. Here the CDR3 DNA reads TGTGCCAGCAGCTACCTCCGGGATACGCAGTATTTT. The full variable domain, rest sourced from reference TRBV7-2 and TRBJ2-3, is GAGVSQSPSNKVTEKGKDVELRCDPISGHTALYWYRQSLGQGLEFLIYFQGNSAPDKSGLPSDRFSAERTGGSVSTLTIQRTQQEDSAVYLCASSYLRDTQYFGPGTRLTVL.

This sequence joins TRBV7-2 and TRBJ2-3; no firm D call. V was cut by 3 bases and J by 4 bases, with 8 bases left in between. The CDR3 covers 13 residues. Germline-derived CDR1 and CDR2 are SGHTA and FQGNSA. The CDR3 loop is CASSFTFADTQYF. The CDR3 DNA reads TGTGCCAGCAGCTTTACTTTCGCAGATACGCAGTATTTT. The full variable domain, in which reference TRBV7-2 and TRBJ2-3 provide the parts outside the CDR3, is GAGVSQSPSNKVTEKGKDVELRCDPISGHTALYWYRQSLGQGLEFLIYFQGNSAPDKSGLPSDRFSAERTGGSVSTLTIQRTQQEDSAVYLCASSFTFADTQYFGPGTRLTVL.

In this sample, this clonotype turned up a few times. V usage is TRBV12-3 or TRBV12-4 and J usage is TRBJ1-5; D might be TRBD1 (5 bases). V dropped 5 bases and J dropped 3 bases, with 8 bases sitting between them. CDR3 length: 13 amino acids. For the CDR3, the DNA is TGTGCCAGCAGTACAGGCCACAATCAGCCCCAGCATTTT. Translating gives CASSTGHNQPQHF.

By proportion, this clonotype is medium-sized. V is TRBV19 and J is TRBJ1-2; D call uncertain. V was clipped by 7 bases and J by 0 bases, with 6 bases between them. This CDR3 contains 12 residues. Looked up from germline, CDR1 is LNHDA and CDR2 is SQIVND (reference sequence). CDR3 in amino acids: CASTYTNYGYTF. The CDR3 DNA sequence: TGTGCCAGTACGTACACTAACTATGGCTACACCTTC.

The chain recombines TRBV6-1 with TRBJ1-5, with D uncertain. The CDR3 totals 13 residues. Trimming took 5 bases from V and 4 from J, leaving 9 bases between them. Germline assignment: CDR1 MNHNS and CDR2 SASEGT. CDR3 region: CASSYSINQPQHF. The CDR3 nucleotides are TGTGCCAGCAGTTACTCTATAAATCAGCCCCAGCATTTT.

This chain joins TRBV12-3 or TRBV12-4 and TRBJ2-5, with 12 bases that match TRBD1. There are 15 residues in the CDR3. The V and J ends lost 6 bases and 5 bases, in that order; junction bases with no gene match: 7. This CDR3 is CASSRGQGAGETQYF. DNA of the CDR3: TGTGCCAGCAGCCGGGGACAGGGGGCGGGGGAGACCCAGTACTTC.

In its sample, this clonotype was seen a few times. CDR3 in DNA: TGCAGTGCTCTCTGGGACACCGCCCGATCTCAGCAGTACTTC. Translating gives CSALWDTARSQQYF. The chain is built from TRBV20-1 and TRBJ2-7; tentative D call: TRBD1 (6 bases). This CDR3 region has 14 residues. CDR1 and CDR2 from the germline V gene are DFQATT and SNEGSKA (reference sequence). Trimming pared 5 bases from V and 8 bases from J, leaving 22 bases between.

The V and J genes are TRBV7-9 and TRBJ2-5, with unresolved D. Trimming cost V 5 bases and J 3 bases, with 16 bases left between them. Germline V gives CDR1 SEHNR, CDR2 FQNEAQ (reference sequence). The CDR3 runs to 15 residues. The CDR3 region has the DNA TGTGCCAGCAGCCCGGCTACCCCCCGTAAAGAGACCCAGTACTTC. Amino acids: CASSPATPRKETQYF.

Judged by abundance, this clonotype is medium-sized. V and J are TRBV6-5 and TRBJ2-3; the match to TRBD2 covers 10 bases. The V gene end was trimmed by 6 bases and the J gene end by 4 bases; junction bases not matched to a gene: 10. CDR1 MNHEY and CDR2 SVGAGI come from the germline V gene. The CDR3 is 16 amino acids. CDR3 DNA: TGTGCCAGCAGCGAGACTAGCGGGTCGTGGGCAGATACGCAGTATTTT. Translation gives CASSETSGSWADTQYF.